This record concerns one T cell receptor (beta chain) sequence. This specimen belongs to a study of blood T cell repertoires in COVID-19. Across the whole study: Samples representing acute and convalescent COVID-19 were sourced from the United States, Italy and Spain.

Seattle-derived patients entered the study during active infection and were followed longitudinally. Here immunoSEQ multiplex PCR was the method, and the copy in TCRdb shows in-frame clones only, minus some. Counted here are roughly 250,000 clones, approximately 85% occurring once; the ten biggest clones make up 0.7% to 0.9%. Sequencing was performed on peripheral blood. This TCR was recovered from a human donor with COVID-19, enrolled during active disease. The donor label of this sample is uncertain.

CDR3 sequence: CASSEPGFETQYF. The CDR3 DNA reads as TGTGCCAGCAGTGAACCGGGGTTCGAGACCCAGTACTTC. The chain is built from TRBV25-1 and TRBJ2-5; TRBD2 might be the D (5 bases). CDR3 length: 13 residues. CDR1 and CDR2 from the germline V gene are MGHDK and SYGVNS. The ends were cut back, 2 bases at V and 5 bases at J, with 9 bases in the middle. Combining the CDR3 with reference TRBV25-1 and TRBJ2-5 gives the whole variable domain EADIYQTPRYLVIGTGKKITLECSQTMGHDKMYWYQQDPGMELHLIHYSYGVNSTEKGDLSSESTVSRIRTEHFPLTLESARPSHTSQYLCASSEPGFETQYFGPGTRLLVL.